This T cell receptor (beta chain) was recovered during a study of T cell responses to AZD1222 COVID-19 vaccine. Data came from immunoSEQ multiplex PCR; TCRdb stores just in-frame clones and leaves some out. Here the sample spans more than 100,000 clones, roughly 90% being singletons. CDR3 length: 14 amino acids. Germline V gives CDR1 SNHLY, CDR2 FYNNEI. V lost 6 bases to trimming and J lost 10 bases, with 16 bases between them. V usage is TRBV2 and J usage is TRBJ1-6; weak D call: TRBD1 (5 bases). The source of this sequence is an adult in good health. The source was peripheral blood, collected on day 0 of AZD1222 vaccination. The CDR3 here is CASSRDLGLSPLHF. CDR3 nucleotide sequence: TGTGCCAGCAGCAGGGACTTGGGACTATCACCCCTCCACTTT.